The sequence of this T cell receptor (beta chain) was determined in a study of cytomegalovirus exposure and HLA in healthy donors. Findings and limits, study-wide: Some highly shared sequence variants likely arose as a pipeline artifact.

On this clone itself: As yet, its antigen is unknown.

Primers included in the PCR were 60 Vbeta and 13 Jbeta primers. Here immunoSEQ multiplex PCR was the method, and the copy in TCRdb shows in-frame clones only, minus some. This sample has around 98,000 clones, with around 70% found just once. This CDR3 has 16 amino acids. V dropped 6 bases and J dropped 9 bases, with 25 bases sitting between them. Germline V gene data show CDR1 as SGHDT and CDR2 as YYEEEE. The sequencing input was PBMCs. The clonotype was recovered from a man aged 45-65 years in good health and CMV-seronegative. The V gene is TRBV5-6, the J gene TRBJ2-1; D possibly corresponds to TRBD1 (5 bases). CDR3 residues: CASISRIQGLGGEQFF. The CDR3, as DNA: TGTGCCAGCATCTCACGGATCCAGGGTTTAGGCGGTGAGCAGTTCTTC.